This T cell receptor beta chain originates from a study of blood T cell repertoires in COVID-19. This CDR3 contains 17 residues. Germline CDR1 is SGHRS and CDR2 is YFSETQ. The V and J ends lost 3 bases and 1 base, in that order; junction bases with no gene match: 7. Profiled with immunoSEQ multiplex PCR; TCRdb holds only in-frame clones, not every one. The profile shows around 230,000 clones, around 86% of them singletons. The sequence derives from a woman between 40 and 50 years old with acute COVID-19. V usage is TRBV5-1 and J usage is TRBJ2-2; 9 positions agree with TRBD2. Sequenced input: PBMCs or T cells enriched from blood (not recorded which). The CDR3: CASSSSATSGNTGELFF. DNA for the CDR3: TGCGCCAGCAGCTCGTCCGCGACTAGCGGGAACACCGGGGAGCTGTTTTTT.